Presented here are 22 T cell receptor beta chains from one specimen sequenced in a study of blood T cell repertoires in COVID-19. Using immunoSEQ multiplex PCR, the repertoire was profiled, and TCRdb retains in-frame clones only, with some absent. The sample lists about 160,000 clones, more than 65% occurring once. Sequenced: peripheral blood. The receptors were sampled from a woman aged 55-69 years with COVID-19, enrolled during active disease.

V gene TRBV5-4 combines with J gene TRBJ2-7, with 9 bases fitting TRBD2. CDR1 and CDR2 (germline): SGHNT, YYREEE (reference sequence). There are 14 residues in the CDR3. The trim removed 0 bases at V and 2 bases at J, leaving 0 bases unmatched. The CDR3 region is CASSLGGRAYEQYF. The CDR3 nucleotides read TGTGCCAGCAGCTTGGGCGGGAGGGCCTACGAGCAGTACTTC.

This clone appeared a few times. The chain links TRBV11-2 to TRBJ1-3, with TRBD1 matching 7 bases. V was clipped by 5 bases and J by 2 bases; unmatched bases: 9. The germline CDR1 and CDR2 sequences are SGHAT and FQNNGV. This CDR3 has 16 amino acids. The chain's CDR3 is CASSATGVDTGNTIYF. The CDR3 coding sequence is TGTGCCAGCAGCGCTACAGGGGTTGACACTGGAAACACCATATATTTT.

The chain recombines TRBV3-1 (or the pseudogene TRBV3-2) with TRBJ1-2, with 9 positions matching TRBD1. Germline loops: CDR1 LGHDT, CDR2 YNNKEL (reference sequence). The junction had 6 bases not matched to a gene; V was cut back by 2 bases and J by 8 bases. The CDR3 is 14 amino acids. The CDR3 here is CASSQLGQGGGYTF. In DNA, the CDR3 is TGTGCCAGCAGCCAACTGGGACAGGGAGGAGGCTACACCTTC.

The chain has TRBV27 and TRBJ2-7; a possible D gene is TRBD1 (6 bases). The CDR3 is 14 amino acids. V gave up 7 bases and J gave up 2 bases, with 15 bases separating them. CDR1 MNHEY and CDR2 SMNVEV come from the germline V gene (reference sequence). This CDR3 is CASTPRGQTYEQYF. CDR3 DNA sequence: TGTGCCAGCACCCCCCGCGGACAGACCTACGAGCAGTACTTC.

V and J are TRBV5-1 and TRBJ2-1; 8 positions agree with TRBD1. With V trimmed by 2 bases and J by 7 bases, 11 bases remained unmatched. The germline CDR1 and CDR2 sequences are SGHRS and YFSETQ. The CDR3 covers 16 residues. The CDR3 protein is CASSLLLGQGGNEQFF. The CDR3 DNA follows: TGCGCCAGCAGCTTACTCCTCGGACAGGGTGGGAATGAGCAGTTCTTC. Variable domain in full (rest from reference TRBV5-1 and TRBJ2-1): KAGVTQTPRYLIKTRGQQVTLSCSPISGHRSVSWYQQTPGQGLQFLFEYFSETQRNKGNFPGRFSGRQFSNSRSEMNVSTLELGDSALYLCASSLLLGQGGNEQFFGPGTRLTVL.

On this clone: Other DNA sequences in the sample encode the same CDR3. CDR3 loop: CASSSGLAGRETQYF. The CDR3 DNA sequence: TGTGCCAGCAGCTCTGGACTAGCGGGGCGAGAGACCCAGTACTTC. The chain carries TRBV7-9 and TRBJ2-5; 12 bases line up with TRBD2. The CDR3 runs 15 residues. Germline V gives CDR1 SEHNR, CDR2 FQNEAQ (reference sequence). J was trimmed by 4 bases and V by 4 bases; bases with no gene match: 4.

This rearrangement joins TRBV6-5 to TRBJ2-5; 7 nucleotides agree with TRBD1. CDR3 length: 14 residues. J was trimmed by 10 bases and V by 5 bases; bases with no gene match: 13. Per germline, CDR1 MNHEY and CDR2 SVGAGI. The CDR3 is CASSPRQGRDGQYF. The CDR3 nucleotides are TGTGCCAGCAGTCCCAGACAGGGAAGAGATGGCCAGTACTTC.

This CDR3 is CASSFEGEQYF. The DNA of the CDR3 is TGTGCCAGCAGTTTCGAGGGCGAGCAGTACTTC. The J gene is TRBJ2-7, the V gene TRBV28; possibly TRBD2 for D (5 bases). The CDR3 totals 11 residues. Germline V gives CDR1 MDHEN, CDR2 SYDVKM. Between the trimmed V and J ends, which lost 3 bases and 6 bases, there was a span of 6 bases. The entire variable domain, with the rest obtained from reference TRBV28 and TRBJ2-7, is as follows: DVKVTQSSRYLVKRTGEKVFLECVQDMDHENMFWYRQDPGLGLRLIYFSYDVKMKEKGDIPEGYSVSREKKERFSLILESASTNQTSMYLCASSFEGEQYFGPGTRLTVT.

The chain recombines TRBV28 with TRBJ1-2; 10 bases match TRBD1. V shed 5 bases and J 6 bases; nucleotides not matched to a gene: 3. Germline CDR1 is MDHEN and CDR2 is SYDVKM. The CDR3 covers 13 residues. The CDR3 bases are TGTGCCAGCAGTAGACAGGGGGCACATGGCTACACCTTC. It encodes CASSRQGAHGYTF.

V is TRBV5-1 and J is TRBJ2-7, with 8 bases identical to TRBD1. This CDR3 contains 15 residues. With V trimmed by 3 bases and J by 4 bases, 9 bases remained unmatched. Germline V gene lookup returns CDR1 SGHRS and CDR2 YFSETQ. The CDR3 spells CASSYGQGLGYEQYF. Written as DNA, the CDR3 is TGCGCCAGCAGCTACGGACAGGGCCTGGGGTACGAGCAGTACTTC.

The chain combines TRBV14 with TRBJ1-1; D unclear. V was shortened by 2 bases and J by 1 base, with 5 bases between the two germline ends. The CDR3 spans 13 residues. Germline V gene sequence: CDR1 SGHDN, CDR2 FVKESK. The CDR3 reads CASSQNRNTEAFF. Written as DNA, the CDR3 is TGTGCCAGCAGCCAAAACAGGAACACTGAAGCTTTCTTT.

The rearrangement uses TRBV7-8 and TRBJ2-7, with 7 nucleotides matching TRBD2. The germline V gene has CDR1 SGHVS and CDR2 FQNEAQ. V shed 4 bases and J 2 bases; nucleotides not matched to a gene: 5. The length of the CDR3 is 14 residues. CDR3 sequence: CASSYRLATYEQYF. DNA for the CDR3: TGTGCCAGCAGCTATCGACTAGCCACCTACGAGCAGTACTTC.

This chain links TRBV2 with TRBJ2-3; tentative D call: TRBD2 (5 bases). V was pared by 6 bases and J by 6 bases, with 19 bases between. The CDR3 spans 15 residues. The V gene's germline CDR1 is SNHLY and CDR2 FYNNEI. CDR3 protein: CASRLWARGMDTQYF. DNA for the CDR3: TGTGCCAGCAGGCTTTGGGCTAGAGGGATGGATACGCAGTATTTT.

The CDR3 spells CASSRRVRETQYF. The CDR3 nucleotides are TGTGCCAGCAGTCGGAGGGTTCGGGAGACCCAGTACTTC. The V call is TRBV28, the J call TRBJ2-5; the D gene is possibly TRBD2 (6 bases). Trimming shortened V by 5 bases and J by 5 bases, and 12 bases separated the two germline ends. The germline V gene encodes CDR1 MDHEN and CDR2 SYDVKM. The CDR3 is made up of 13 amino acids.

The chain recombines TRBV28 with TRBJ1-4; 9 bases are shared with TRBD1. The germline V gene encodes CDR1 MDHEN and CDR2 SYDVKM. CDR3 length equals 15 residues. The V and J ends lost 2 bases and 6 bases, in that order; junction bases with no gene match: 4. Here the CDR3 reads CASSLLGQGDEKLFF. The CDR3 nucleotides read TGTGCCAGCAGTTTACTGGGACAGGGTGATGAAAAACTGTTTTTT.

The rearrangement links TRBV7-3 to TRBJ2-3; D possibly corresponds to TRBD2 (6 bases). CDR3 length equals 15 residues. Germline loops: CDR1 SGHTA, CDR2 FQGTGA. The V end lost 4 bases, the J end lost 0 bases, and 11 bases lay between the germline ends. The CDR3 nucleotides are TGTGCCAGCAGCTCCACCGGGGGAAGCACAGATACGCAGTATTTT. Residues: CASSSTGGSTDTQYF.

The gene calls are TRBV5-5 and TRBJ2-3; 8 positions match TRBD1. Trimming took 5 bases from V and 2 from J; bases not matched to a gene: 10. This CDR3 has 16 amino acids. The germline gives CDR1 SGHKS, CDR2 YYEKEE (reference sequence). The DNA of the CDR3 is TGTGCCAGCAGACCTCCGGGACAGGCATCCACAGATACGCAGTATTTT. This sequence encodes CASRPPGQASTDTQYF.

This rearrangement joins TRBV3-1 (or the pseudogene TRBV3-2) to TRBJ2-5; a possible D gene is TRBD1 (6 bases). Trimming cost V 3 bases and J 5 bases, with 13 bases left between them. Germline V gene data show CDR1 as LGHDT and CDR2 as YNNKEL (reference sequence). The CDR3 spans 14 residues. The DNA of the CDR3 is TGTGCCAGCAGCCAGAGGGGGATAGGGGAGACCCAGTACTTC. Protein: CASSQRGIGETQYF.

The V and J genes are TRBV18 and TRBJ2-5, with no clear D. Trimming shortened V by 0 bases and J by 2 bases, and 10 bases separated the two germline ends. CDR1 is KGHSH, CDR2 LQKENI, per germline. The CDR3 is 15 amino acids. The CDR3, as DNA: TGTGCCAGCTCACCACCGTCACAAACGCAAGAGACCCAGTACTTC. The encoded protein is CASSPPSQTQETQYF.

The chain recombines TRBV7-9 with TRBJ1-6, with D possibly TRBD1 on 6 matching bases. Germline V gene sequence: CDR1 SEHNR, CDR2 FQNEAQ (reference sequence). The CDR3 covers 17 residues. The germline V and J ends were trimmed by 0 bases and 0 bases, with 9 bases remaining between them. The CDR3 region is CASSLARGGSYNSPLHF. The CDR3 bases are TGTGCCAGCAGCTTAGCGCGAGGGGGCTCCTATAATTCACCCCTCCACTTT.

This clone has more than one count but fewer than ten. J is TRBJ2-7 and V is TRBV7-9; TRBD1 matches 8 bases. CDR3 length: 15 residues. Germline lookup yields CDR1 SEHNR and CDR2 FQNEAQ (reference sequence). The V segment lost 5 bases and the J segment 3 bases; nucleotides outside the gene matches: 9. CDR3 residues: CASSPPGQGVYEQYF. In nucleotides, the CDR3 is TGTGCCAGCAGCCCCCCCGGACAGGGTGTCTACGAGCAGTACTTC.

CDR3 sequence: CASSLQGGGYNEQFF. The CDR3 bases are TGTGCCAGCAGCTTACAGGGAGGAGGCTACAATGAGCAGTTCTTC. V and J are TRBV7-2 and TRBJ2-1; possibly TRBD2 for D (6 bases). Germline loops: CDR1 SGHTA, CDR2 FQGNSA. This CDR3 has 15 amino acids. V shed 2 bases and J shed 3 bases, with 11 bases lying between them.